The sequence of this TCR beta chain was determined in a study of blood T cell repertoires in COVID-19. Germline V gene sequence: CDR1 MNHEY, CDR2 SMNVEV (reference sequence). J gave up 7 bases and V 1 base, and 5 bases lay outside the gene matches. This CDR3 region has 15 residues. TCRdb keeps only in-frame clones here, not all; method: immunoSEQ multiplex PCR. This table has around 21,000 clones, less than 90% appearing once. The specimen was peripheral blood. This TCR was sampled from a man in his forties with acute or convalescent COVID-19. The V and J genes are TRBV27 and TRBJ2-1; 9 positions match TRBD1. In DNA form, the CDR3 reads TGTGCCAGCAGTTTATTGGGACAGGGTGCGAATGAGCAGTTCTTC. Protein product: CASSLLGQGANEQFF.